The sequence of this TCR beta chain was determined in a study of blood T cell repertoires in COVID-19. In the original processing: Estimation of nucleated cell counts relied on the amplification of reference gene primers. Generated by immunoSEQ multiplex PCR, the TCRdb table keeps only in-frame clones and is missing some. Clonal size and the V and J genes are those of that table, whereas D and trimming came from the DNA. The sample has 85,000 to 130,000 clones; 60% to 85% are singletons. V was clipped by 4 bases and J by 4 bases; unmatched bases: 7. This CDR3 has 16 amino acids. Germline loops: CDR1 SGHVS, CDR2 FQNEAQ.

The rearrangement links TRBV7-8 to TRBJ2-6; 7 bases map to TRBD1. The sequence was collected from a man at least 80 years old with COVID-19, enrolled during active disease. The sequenced sample was peripheral blood. The CDR3 DNA follows: TGTGCCAGCAGCTCGTACAGGGGTAGAGGGGCCAACGTCCTGACTTTC. Protein product: CASSSYRGRGANVLTF. Combining the CDR3 with reference TRBV7-8 and TRBJ2-6 gives the whole variable domain GAGVSQSPRYKVAKRGQDVALRCDPISGHVSLFWYQQALGQGPEFLTYFQNEAQLDKSGLPSDRFFAERPEGSVSTLKIQRTQQEDSAVYLCASSSYRGRGANVLTFGAGSRLTVL.